This TCR beta chain was sequenced during a study of control samples from healthy donors and cancer patients. Sequencing used immunoSEQ multiplex PCR; TCRdb keeps in-frame clones, though not all of them. In total, the table holds about 200,000 clones. Germline V gene sequence: CDR1 MGHRA, CDR2 YSYEKL. This CDR3 region has 16 residues. With V trimmed by 2 bases and J by 2 bases, 8 bases remained unmatched. The TCR originated in a woman aged 25-40 years in good health. The chain combines TRBV4-1 with TRBJ1-1; TRBD1 aligns across 7 bases. The sequencing input was blood. The CDR3 DNA follows: TGCGCCAGCAGCCAATCCGGACAGGCCTACAACACTGAAGCTTTCTTT. As protein: CASSQSGQAYNTEAFF.